Listed below are T cell receptor beta chains from one sample, sequenced in a study of T-cell memory formation after mild COVID-19. TCRdb itself ran the 5' RACE reads through MiXCR, one entry per CDR3 protein. This table holds roughly 100,000 distinct CDR3 sequences, roughly 16% found once. Sequencing input: PBMCs or a T cell subset sorted from them (not recorded which). Receptor source: a man aged 18 to 30 who had mild COVID-19 (a few samples of this study predate the infection). Cell type and time point are not known. CDR3s include the opening cysteine and the closing phenylalanine or tryptophan. Each record gives: clone size, CDR3 length, J gene, V gene, D gene, CDR3 DNA, CDR3 protein. A D gene is named only where the DNA matches it firmly. Some rows have no size entry. The others give once, few or many, or a class for an expanded clone.

few,15,TRBJ1-4,TRBV6-1,NA,TGTGCCAGCAGTCCATCCGCCGGCCCCGGGCAAAAACTGTTTTTT,CASSPSAGPGQKLFF
many,15,TRBJ2-4,TRBV12-5,NA,TGTGCTAGTGGTTCCCCTACCCTAGCCAAAAACATTCAGTACTTC,CASGSPTLAKNIQYF
NA,15,TRBJ2-1,TRBV18,TRBD2,TGTGCCAGCTCACCAACGGGGGGGCCCCTAACTGAGCAGTTCTTC,CASSPTGGPLTEQFF
NA,13,TRBJ1-4,TRBV24-1,TRBD1,TGTGCCAGCGAACAGGGGAGAAGTGAAAAACTGTTTTTT,CASEQGRSEKLFF
few,15,TRBJ1-3,TRBV4-1,NA,TGCGCCAGCAGCCCCCCGGACAAAGCTGGAAACACCATATATTTT,CASSPPDKAGNTIYF
few,16,TRBJ2-3,TRBV7-9,NA,TGTGCCAGCAGCCCTCCGGGGCCCATGGCCACAAATACGCAGTATTTT,CASSPPGPMATNTQYF
few,17,TRBJ1-2,TRBV4-2,NA,TGTGCCAGCAGCCAAGCCGTAGGGGGTTCGCGAAACTATGGCTACACCTTC,CASSQAVGGSRNYGYTF
NA,15,TRBJ1-2,TRBV6-2/TRBV6-3,NA,TGTGCCAGCAGTTACACCGGGACGGACGCCTATGGCTACACCTTC,CASSYTGTDAYGYTF
few,18,TRBJ1-4,TRBV4-3,NA,TGCGCCAGCAGCCAAGACCGGACGTGGCATGCAACTAATGAAAAACTGTTTTTT,CASSQDRTWHATNEKLFF
NA,15,TRBJ2-1,TRBV6-5,NA,TGTGCCAGCAGTTACGAATATGGGCAGCACAATGAGCAGTTCTTC,CASSYEYGQHNEQFF
few,16,TRBJ1-1,TRBV7-6,NA,TGTGCCAGCAGCTTAGCGGTCGGGGGGCTATACACTGAAGCTTTCTTT,CASSLAVGGLYTEAFF
NA,15,TRBJ2-1,TRBV5-1,TRBD2,TGCGCCAGCCTCCCAGCGGGGGGTCTATACAATGAGCAGTTCTTC,CASLPAGGLYNEQFF
NA,10,TRBJ1-1,TRBV6-2/TRBV6-3,NA,TGTGCCAGCATTGGCAGTGAAGCTTTCTTT,CASIGSEAFF